Listed below are T cell receptor beta chains from one sample, sequenced in a study of spatial heterogeneity in lung cancer. TCRdb analysed the 5' RACE reads with MiXCR anew, one entry per CDR3 protein. The repertoire holds about 85,000 distinct CDR3 sequences, with around 21% as singletons. Sequencing was performed on PBMCs, taken at surgery. The origin of the receptors is a male donor with early-stage non-small cell lung cancer. Both conserved end residues are part of each CDR3. A D gene is named only where the DNA matches it firmly. Size tells how often a clone was seen (once, few, many) or the class of an expanded clone, and some rows leave it out.

J	D	V	size	CDR3	DNA
TRBJ2-7	-	TRBV7-2	few	CASSPHELANAYEQYF	TGTGCCAGCAGCCCACATGAGTTGGCGAATGCATACGAGCAGTACTTC
TRBJ2-1	TRBD2	TRBV2	many	CASSERSGSVNEQFF	TGTGCCAGCAGTGAACGGAGCGGGAGTGTAAATGAGCAGTTCTTC
TRBJ2-3	-	TRBV29-1	many	CSVGLRTDTQYF	TGCAGCGTTGGGCTCCGCACGGATACGCAGTATTTT
TRBJ2-1	TRBD1	TRBV3-1	few	CASSPGTGGRNEQFF	TGTGCCAGCAGTCCCGGGACAGGGGGGAGAAATGAGCAGTTCTTC
TRBJ2-5	-	TRBV6-2/TRBV6-3	-	CASSKEGGTQYF	TGTGCCAGCAGCAAGGAGGGAGGGACCCAGTACTTC
TRBJ2-3	TRBD1	TRBV24-1	-	CATSDRDRGTDTQYF	TGTGCCACCAGTGACAGGGACAGGGGAACAGATACGCAGTATTTT
TRBJ2-3	-	TRBV7-9	-	CASSLGLPPSTDTQYF	TGTGCCAGCAGCTTGGGACTCCCGCCAAGCACAGATACGCAGTATTTT
TRBJ2-5	-	TRBV6-1	-	CASPDRAMETQYF	TGTGCCAGCCCGGACCGGGCGATGGAGACCCAGTACTTC
TRBJ1-2	-	TRBV27	-	CASGDHGNYGYTF	TGTGCCAGCGGCGACCACGGAAACTATGGCTACACCTTC
TRBJ1-6	-	TRBV7-9	few	CASSPNVMGPGNSPLHF	TGTGCCAGCAGCCCCAACGTAATGGGTCCGGGGAATTCACCCCTCCACTTT
TRBJ2-3	-	TRBV19	-	CASSIAVAPDTQYF	TGTGCCAGTAGTATAGCAGTGGCTCCAGATACGCAGTATTTT
TRBJ2-3	-	TRBV7-3	few	CASSLTMTDTQYF	TGTGCCAGCAGCTTAACGATGACAGATACGCAGTATTTT
TRBJ2-2	-	TRBV4-2	many	CASSPRTTLTDTGELFF	TGTGCCAGCAGCCCTAGGACAACGCTGACGGACACCGGGGAGCTGTTTTTT
TRBJ2-3	-	TRBV20-1	few	CSAAARGARTDTQYF	TGCAGTGCAGCAGCACGGGGGGCGCGAACAGATACGCAGTATTTT
TRBJ2-3	-	TRBV5-1	-	CASSGGRPRTDTQYF	TGCGCCAGCAGCGGGGGTAGACCCCGCACAGATACGCAGTATTTT
TRBJ2-1	TRBD1	TRBV5-6	few	CASSYRQGTFAEQFF	TGTGCCAGCAGCTACCGACAGGGAACCTTCGCTGAGCAGTTCTTC
TRBJ2-1	TRBD1	TRBV6-4	many	CASSEGQGYNEQFF	TGTGCCAGCAGTGAAGGACAGGGTTACAATGAGCAGTTCTTC
TRBJ1-1	-	TRBV20-1	-	CSARSIGGNTEAFF	TGCAGTGCCCGATCAATAGGGGGGAACACTGAAGCTTTCTTT
TRBJ2-1	-	TRBV29-1	-	CSGGTEYNEQFF	TGCAGCGGCGGGACAGAATACAATGAGCAGTTCTTC
TRBJ1-5	TRBD1	TRBV18	few	CASSRQGSEDQPQHF	TGTGCCAGCTCAAGACAGGGATCTGAGGATCAGCCCCAGCATTTT